This TCR beta chain was captured in a study of persistence of HIV-infected CD4 T cells (dated by TCRdb to 2020 to 2022). Background on the whole study: Participants had been on suppressive ART for a median of around eight years. Peripheral blood samples of up to about 180 mL were collected at multiple time points, except for a couple of participants, who underwent leukapheresis at a single time point. Anti-CD3/anti-CD28 stimulation activated a higher proportion of cells, with a lower memory fraction, than antigen stimulation. The study isolated CMV- and HIV-1 Gag-responding CD4+ T cells from ART-treated individuals to examine antigen-driven clonal expansion of HIV-1-infected cells. The clonality of all cells in each sorted population was measured by TCRbeta sequencing, and the clonality of infected cells was measured by proviral sequencing. In the cross-participant TCR cluster analysis, about 8 participants were included for CMV and more than 5 participants were included for Gag. What the authors observed across the whole study: Antigen-responding cells were enriched for degenerate expanded CDR3beta sequences, which suggests convergent selection of CD4+ responses to CMV and Gag. The study involved few individuals and tested only a limited range of antigens. Bulk TCR analyses could not be limited to the rare CMV-responding cells that actually contained HIV-1 proviruses. A correlation was observed between TCR oligoclonality and proviral oligoclonality within the same sorted populations. Significantly lower TCRbeta richness was observed in CMV- and Gag-responding cells than in anti-CD3/anti-CD28-responding cells, and higher oligoclonality was observed in CMV-responding cells than in CD3/CD28-stimulated and Gag-responding cells.

The sample's treatment or condition label is to be understood as: suppressive antiretroviral therapy. As a nonspecific positive control representing the CD4+ T cell repertoire, the cells were stimulated with anti-CD3/anti-CD28 magnetic beads. Sorting of responding CD4+ T cells was based on upregulation of both CD40 ligand and CD69. Participants were HIV-1-infected adults who started suppressive ART during chronic infection. For at least 4 years, participants had undetectable plasma HIV-1 RNA, below 50 copies/mL. To be included, participants needed a CD4+ T cell count above 400 cells/uL and a positive CMV serology. Before stimulation, PBMCs were isolated using density centrifugation and depleted of CD8+ T cells. Stimulation of CD8-depleted PBMCs was carried out for approximately 17 hours with anti-CD28/CD49d costimulation, CD40-blocking antibody and enfuvirtide, to prevent new infections. Sorting was done on either a Beckman Coulter MoFlo Legacy or an XDP sorter, and propidium iodide was used to exclude dead cells. Genomic DNA was extracted using the QIAamp DNA Mini Kit for samples with more than one million cells and using the Quick-DNA Microprep Kit for all other samples.

TCRbeta repertoires were sequenced from genomic DNA with the immunoSEQ hsTCRB assay version 4 in survey mode. Genomic DNA was diluted to about 9.9 ng/uL, using up to 1 ug per sample for TCRbeta sequencing. Concerning the study's data processing: Analysis of the TCRbeta data was done in ImmunoSeq Analyzer 3.0, and diversity was computed on productive nucleotide rearrangements. Lower-bound TCR diversity was estimated with the improved Chao index, and clonality with the Gini coefficient using the Immunarch R package. When different nucleotide rearrangements encoded the same CDR3beta amino acid sequence, each rearrangement was treated as a distinct clonotype. TCRbeta sequences significantly enriched in antigen-responding cells relative to anti-CD3/anti-CD28-activated cells were identified by differential abundance analysis. GLIPH2 grouped TCRs by predicted peptide-MHC specificity, both within each participant and across combined participant data sets. Held by TCRdb, this immuneACCESS table contains in-frame sequences only and omits some clones. Under half of the omission traces to an unresolved V gene where checked; the cause of the rest is unknown. V, J and clone size derive from that table, while D and trimming were established from the DNA sequence. Across this sample there are some 49,000 clones, with about 90% seen only once. More than 2.5% of the sample comes from the top ten.

The CDR3 starts with the cysteine, ends with the phenylalanine, and has 14 residues. Of the read, only the CDR3 DNA is kept; its 42 bases are in frame from base 1. CDR1 KGHDR and CDR2 SFDVKD are derived from the germline V gene. Cut back by 0 bases and 1 base, the V and J ends lie 5 bases apart. Details on this clone: Its antigen has not been determined. The input lacks base qualities; no much larger clone sits a single base away.

The V and J segments used are TRBV24-1 and TRBJ1-2; the D gene assignment is ambiguous. Sequencing was performed on CD4+ T cells sorted from PBMCs after 18-hour stimulation, taken from a patient who received antiretroviral therapy. The label giving this sample's cell subset or site can be read as: CD40L+CD69+ CD4 T cells responding to anti-CD3/anti-CD28 beads, representing the overall repertoire. The source of this sequence is an adult woman with HIV who was CMV-seropositive. The sequenced DNA: TGTGCCACCAGTGATTTGTCAAATAACTATGGCTACACCTTC. Its protein is CATSDLSNNYGYTF.